Included here is one T cell receptor (beta chain) sequence, with context. This sample is drawn from a study of OX40 agonist ivuxolimab in advanced cancers. Clones were sequenced by immunoSEQ multiplex PCR, and TCRdb holds only the in-frame ones, with some missing. The table shows fewer than 60,000 clones, with 75% to 90% occurring only once. The ends were cut back, 3 bases at V and 3 bases at J, with 10 bases in the middle. This CDR3 contains 13 residues. Looked up from germline, CDR1 is GTSNPN and CDR2 is SVGIG (reference sequence). The V call is TRBV30, the J call TRBJ2-3; possibly TRBD2 for D (6 bases). The input for sequencing was CD4+ or CD8+ T cells sorted from blood, taken in a trial of the OX40 agonist ivuxolimab. The sequence was obtained from an adult with an advanced solid tumor such as melanoma, head and neck, liver or kidney cancer. For the CDR3, the DNA is TGTGCCTGGAGGTGGAGCGGGACAGATACGCAGTATTTT. Translating gives CAWRWSGTDTQYF.